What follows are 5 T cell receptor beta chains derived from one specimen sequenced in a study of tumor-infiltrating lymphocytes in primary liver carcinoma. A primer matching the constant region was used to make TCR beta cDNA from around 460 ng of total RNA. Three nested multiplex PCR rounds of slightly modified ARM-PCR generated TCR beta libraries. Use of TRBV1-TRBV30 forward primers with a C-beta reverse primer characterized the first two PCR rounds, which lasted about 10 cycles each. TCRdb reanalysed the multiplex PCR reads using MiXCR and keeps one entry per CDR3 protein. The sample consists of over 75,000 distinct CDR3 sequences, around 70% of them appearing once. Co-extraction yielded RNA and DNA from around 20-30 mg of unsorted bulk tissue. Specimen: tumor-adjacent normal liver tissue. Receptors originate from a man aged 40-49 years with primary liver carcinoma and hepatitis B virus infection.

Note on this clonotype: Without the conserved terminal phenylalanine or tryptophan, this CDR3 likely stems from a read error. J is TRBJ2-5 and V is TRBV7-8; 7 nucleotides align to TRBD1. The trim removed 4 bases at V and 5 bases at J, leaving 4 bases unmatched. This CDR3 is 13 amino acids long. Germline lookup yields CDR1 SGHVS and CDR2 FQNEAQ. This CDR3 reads CASSSDRVETQYL. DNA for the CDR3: TGTGCCAGCAGCTCCGACAGGGTGGAGACCCAGTACCTC.

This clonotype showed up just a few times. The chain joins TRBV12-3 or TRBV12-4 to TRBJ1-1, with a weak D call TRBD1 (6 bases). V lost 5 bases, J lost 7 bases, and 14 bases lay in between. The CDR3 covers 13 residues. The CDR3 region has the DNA TGTGCCAGCAGTAAAAACCAGGGGAGTGAAGCTTTCTTT. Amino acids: CASSKNQGSEAFF.

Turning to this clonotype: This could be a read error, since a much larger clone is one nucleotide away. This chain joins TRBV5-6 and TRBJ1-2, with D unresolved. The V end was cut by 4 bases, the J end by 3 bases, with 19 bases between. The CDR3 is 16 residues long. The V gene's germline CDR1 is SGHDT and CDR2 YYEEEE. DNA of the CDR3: TGTGCCAGCAGCACACCGGTCAGTTCCCTTGACTATGGCTACACCTTC. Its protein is CASSTPVSSLDYGYTF.

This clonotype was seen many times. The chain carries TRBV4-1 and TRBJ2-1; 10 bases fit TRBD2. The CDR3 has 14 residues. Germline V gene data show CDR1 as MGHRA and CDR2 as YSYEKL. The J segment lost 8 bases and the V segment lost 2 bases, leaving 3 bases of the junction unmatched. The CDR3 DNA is TGCGCCAGCAGCCAAAGCGGGAGGGCGGATGAGCAGTTCTTC. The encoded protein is CASSQSGRADEQFF.

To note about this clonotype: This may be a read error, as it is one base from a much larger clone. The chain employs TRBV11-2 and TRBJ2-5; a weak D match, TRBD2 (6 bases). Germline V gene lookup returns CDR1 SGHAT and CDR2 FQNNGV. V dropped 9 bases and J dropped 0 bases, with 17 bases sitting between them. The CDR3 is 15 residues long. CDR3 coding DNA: TGTGCCAGATCCCGGGACTCGGTCCACCAAGAGACCCAGTACTTC. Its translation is CARSRDSVHQETQYF.